The source of this T cell receptor (beta chain) is a study of naive and memory T cell subsets. Noted treatment: skin biopsy from PPD injection site in Mantoux-positive individual. Reverse transcription used DNase-treated unsorted total RNA, aiming for roughly 1 to 1000 ng. Reverse transcription of blood and skin TCR RNA was primed at alpha and beta constant regions. TCRdb independently ran MiXCR on the UMI-ligation and nested PCR reads; one entry per CDR3 protein. The sample has 15,000 to 20,000 distinct CDR3 sequences; nearly 9.5% are singletons. By share of the sample, this clonotype is medium-sized (0.01 to 0.1%). Germline V CDR1 and CDR2: MNHEY, SVGEGT. Between the trimmed V and J ends, which lost 4 bases and 4 bases, there was a span of 7 bases. This CDR3 spans 13 amino acids.

This TCR came from an adult in good health. The chain employs TRBV6-2 or TRBV6-3 and TRBJ2-2; D gene unclear. The source was skin, collected from a tuberculin skin test site. The CDR3 region is CASSSMGTGELFF. The CDR3 nucleotides read TGTGCCAGCAGTTCTATGGGCACCGGGGAGCTGTTTTTT.